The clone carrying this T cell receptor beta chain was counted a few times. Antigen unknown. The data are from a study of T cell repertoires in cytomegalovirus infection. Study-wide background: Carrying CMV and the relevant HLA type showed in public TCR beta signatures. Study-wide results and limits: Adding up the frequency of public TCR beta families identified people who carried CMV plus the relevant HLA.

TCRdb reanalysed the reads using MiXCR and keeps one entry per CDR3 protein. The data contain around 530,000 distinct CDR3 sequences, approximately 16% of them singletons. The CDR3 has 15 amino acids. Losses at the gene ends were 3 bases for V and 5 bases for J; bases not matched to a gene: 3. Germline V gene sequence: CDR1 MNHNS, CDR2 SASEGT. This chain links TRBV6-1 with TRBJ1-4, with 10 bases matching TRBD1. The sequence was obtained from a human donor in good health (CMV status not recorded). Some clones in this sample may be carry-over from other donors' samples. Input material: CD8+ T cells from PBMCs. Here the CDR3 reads CASSERTGGNEKLFF. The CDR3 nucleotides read TGTGCCAGCAGTGAGAGGACAGGGGGGAATGAAAAACTGTTTTTT.